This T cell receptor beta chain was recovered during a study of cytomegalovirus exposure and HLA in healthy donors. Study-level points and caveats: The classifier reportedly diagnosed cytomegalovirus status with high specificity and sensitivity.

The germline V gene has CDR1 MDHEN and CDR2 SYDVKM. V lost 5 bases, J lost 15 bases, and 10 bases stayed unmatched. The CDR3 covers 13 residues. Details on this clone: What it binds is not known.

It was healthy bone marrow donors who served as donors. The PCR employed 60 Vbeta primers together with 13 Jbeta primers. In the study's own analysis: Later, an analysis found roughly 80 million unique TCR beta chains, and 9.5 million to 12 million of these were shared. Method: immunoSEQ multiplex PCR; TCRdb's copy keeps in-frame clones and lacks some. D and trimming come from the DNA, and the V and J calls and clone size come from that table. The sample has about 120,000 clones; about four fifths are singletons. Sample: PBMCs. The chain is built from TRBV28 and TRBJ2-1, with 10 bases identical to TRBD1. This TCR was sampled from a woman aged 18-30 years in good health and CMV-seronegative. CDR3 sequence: CASSRTGGLSGFF. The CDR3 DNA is TGTGCCAGCAGTAGGACAGGGGGTCTTTCTGGGTTCTTC. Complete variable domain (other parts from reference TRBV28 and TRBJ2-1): DVKVTQSSRYLVKRTGEKVFLECVQDMDHENMFWYRQDPGLGLRLIYFSYDVKMKEKGDIPEGYSVSREKKERFSLILESASTNQTSMYLCASSRTGGLSGFFGPGTRLTVL.